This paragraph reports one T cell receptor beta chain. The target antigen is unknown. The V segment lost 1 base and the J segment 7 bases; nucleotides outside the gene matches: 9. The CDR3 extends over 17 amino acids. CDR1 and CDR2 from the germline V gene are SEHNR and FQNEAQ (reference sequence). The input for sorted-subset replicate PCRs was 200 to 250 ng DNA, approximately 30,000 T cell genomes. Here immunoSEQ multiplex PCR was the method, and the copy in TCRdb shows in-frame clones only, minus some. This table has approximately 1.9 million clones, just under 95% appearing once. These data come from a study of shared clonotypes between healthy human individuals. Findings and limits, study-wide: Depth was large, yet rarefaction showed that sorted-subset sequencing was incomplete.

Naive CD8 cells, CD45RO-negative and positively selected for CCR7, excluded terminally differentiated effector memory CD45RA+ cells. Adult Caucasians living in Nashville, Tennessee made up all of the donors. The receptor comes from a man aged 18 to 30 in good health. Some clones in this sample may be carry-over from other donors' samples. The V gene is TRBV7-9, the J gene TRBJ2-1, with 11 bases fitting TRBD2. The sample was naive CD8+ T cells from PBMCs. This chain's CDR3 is CASSLVERLAGGNEQFF. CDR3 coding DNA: TGTGCCAGCAGCTTAGTCGAAAGGCTAGCGGGGGGAAATGAGCAGTTCTTC. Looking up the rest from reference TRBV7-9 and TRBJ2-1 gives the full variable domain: DTGVSQNPRHKITKRGQNVTFRCDPISEHNRLYWYRQTLGQGPEFLTYFQNEAQLEKSRLLSDRFSAERPKGSFSTLEIQRTEQGDSAMYLCASSLVERLAGGNEQFFGPGTRLTVL.